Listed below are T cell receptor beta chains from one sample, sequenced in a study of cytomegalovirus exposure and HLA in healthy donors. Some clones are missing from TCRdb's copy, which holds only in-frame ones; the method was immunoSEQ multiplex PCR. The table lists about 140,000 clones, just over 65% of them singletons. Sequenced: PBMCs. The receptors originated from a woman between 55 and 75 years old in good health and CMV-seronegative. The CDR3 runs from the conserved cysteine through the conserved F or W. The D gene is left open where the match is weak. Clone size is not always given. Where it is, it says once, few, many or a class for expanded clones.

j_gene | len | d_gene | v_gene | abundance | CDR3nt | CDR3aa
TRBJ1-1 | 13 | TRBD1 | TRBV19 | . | TGTGCCAGTAGTACGCAGGACAGGGTGGAGGCTTTCTTT | CASSTQDRVEAFF
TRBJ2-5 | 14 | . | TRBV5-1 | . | TGCGCCAGCAGCTTGGGAGTCCCCCAAGAGACCCAGTACTTC | CASSLGVPQETQYF
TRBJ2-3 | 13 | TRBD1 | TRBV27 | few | TGTGCCAGCAGTTTCGCGGGACAGGGTATAAAGTATTTT | CASSFAGQGIKYF
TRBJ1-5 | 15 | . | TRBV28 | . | TGTGCCAGCAGTTTACCCACAGGGTCGAATCAGCCCCAGCATTTT | CASSLPTGSNQPQHF
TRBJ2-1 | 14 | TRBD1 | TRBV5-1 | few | TGCGCCAGCAGCTTGGGAGGACAGGGGGCTGAGCAGTTCTTC | CASSLGGQGAEQFF
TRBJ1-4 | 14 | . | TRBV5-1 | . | TGCGCCAGCAGCCTGAGCAGGTTTAATGAAAAACTGTTTTTT | CASSLSRFNEKLFF
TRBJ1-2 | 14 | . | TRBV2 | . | TGTGCCAGCAGCCGGACACCTAACTCGGATGGCTACACCTTC | CASSRTPNSDGYTF
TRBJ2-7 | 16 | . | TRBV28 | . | TGTGCCAGCAGTACCTACCCGGGACACATAGGCAACGAGCAGTACTTC | CASSTYPGHIGNEQYF
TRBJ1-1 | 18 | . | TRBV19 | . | TGTGCCAGTAGTATAGACGGGGTGGGGAGGGGTTTGAACACTGAAGCTTTCTTT | CASSIDGVGRGLNTEAFF
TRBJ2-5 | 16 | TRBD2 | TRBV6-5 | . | TGTGCCAGCAGTTACTCGACTAGCGGGGTCCAAGAGACCCAGTACTTC | CASSYSTSGVQETQYF
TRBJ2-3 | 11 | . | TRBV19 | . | TGTGCCAGTAGTGAGGCCAATACGCAGTATTTT | CASSEANTQYF
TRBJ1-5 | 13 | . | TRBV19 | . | TGTGCCAGTAGTATCTTGGGGGGTCAGCCCCAGCATTTT | CASSILGGQPQHF
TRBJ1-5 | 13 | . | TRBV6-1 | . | TGTGCCAGCAGTGAACAGGTCCGGCAGCCCCAGCATTTT | CASSEQVRQPQHF
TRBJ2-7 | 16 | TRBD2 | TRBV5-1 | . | TGCGCCAGCAGCTTTACAGGGACTAGCGGACTTTACGAGCAGTACTTC | CASSFTGTSGLYEQYF
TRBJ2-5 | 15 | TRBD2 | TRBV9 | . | TGTGCCAGCAGCGCCGTAGCGGGGGTAACGGAGACCCAGTACTTC | CASSAVAGVTETQYF
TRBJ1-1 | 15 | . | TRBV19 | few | TGTGCCAGTAGTATACTGGGGGGTTACGGCACTGAAGCTTTCTTT | CASSILGGYGTEAFF
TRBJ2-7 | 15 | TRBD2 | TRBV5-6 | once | TGTGCCAGCAGCTTAGGGCTAGCGGGATTGGGTGAGCAGTACTTC | CASSLGLAGLGEQYF
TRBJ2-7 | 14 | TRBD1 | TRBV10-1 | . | TGCGCCAGCAGTGAGGGGACAGGGAGCTACGAGCAGTACTTC | CASSEGTGSYEQYF
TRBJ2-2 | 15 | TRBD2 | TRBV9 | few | TGTGCCAGCAGCGTAGTAGCGGGTAACACCGGGGAGCTGTTTTTT | CASSVVAGNTGELFF
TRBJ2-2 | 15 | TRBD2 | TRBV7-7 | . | TGTGCCAGCAGCACCGGGACTAGCGGCACCGGGGAGCTGTTTTTT | CASSTGTSGTGELFF
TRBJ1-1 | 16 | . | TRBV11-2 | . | TGTGCCAGCAGCTTAGTCGGGGGAGCAATGAACACTGAAGCTTTCTTT | CASSLVGGAMNTEAFF
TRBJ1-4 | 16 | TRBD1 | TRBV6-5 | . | TGTGCCAGCAGTTCCTGGACAGGGAAGGGCAATGAAAAACTGTTTTTT | CASSSWTGKGNEKLFF
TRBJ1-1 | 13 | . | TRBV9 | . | TGTGCCAGCAGCGGGGGCGTGGTCACTGAAGCTTTCTTT | CASSGGVVTEAFF
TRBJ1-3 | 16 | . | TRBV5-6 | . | TGTGCCAGCAGCGACAGGACAGCCTACTCTGGAAACACCATATATTTT | CASSDRTAYSGNTIYF
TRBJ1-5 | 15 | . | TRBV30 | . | TGTGCCTGGAGTTCACAGTTTTTTAGCAATCAGCCCCAGCATTTT | CAWSSQFFSNQPQHF
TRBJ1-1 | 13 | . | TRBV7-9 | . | TGTTCCAGCAGCTTAGGGCGGGAGGGTGAAGCTTTCTTT | CSSSLGREGEAFF
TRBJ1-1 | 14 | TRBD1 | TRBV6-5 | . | TGTGCCAGCAGTTCAGGGACAGGGATCACTGAAGCTTTCTTT | CASSSGTGITEAFF
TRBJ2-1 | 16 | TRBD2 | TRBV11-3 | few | TGTGCCAGCAGCTTAGCTCCTAGCGGGAGGCAGAATGAGCAGTTCTTC | CASSLAPSGRQNEQFF
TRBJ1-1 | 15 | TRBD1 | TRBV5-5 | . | TGTGCCAGCAGCTTGCTAGGGGGCATGAACACTGAAGCTTTCTTT | CASSLLGGMNTEAFF
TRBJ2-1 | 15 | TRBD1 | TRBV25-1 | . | TGTGCCAGCAGTCCTCGGGACAGGGCGATCGATGAGCAGTTCTTC | CASSPRDRAIDEQFF
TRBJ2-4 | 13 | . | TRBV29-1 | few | TGCAGCGTTGAAAGGGGGGGCTGGAACATTCAGTACTTC | CSVERGGWNIQYF
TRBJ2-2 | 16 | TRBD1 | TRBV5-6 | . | TGTGCCAGCAGCATCTCCGGGACAGGGCGTTACGGGGAGCTGTTTTTT | CASSISGTGRYGELFF
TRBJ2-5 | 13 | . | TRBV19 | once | TGTGCCAGTAGCCTGGGCCGACAAGAGACCCAGTACTTC | CASSLGRQETQYF
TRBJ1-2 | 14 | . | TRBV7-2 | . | TGTGCCAGCAGCCCATCGACAGGTACCTATGGCTACACCTTC | CASSPSTGTYGYTF
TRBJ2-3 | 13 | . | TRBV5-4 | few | TGTGCCAGCAGCTTGGCGGGGACAGATACGCAGTATTTT | CASSLAGTDTQYF
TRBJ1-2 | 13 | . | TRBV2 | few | TGTGCCAGCAGTCGGGGGAACAACTATGGCTACACCTTC | CASSRGNNYGYTF
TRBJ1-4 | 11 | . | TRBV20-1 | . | TGCAGTGCTAGACGGAATGAAAAACTGTTTTTT | CSARRNEKLFF
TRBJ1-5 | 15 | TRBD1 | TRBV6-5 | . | TGTGCCAGCAGTAGGGGACAGGGTAGCAATCAGCCCCAGCATTTT | CASSRGQGSNQPQHF
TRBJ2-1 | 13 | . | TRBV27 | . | TGTGCCAGCAGTCTAGCGACCTACAATGAGCAGTTCTTC | CASSLATYNEQFF
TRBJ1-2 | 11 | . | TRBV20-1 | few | TGCAGTGCCCTTTCAGGTTGGGGCTACACCTTC | CSALSGWGYTF
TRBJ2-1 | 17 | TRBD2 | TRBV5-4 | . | TGTGCCAGCAGCCTGCCGGGACTAGCGGGCTCCTACAATGAGCAGTTCTTC | CASSLPGLAGSYNEQFF
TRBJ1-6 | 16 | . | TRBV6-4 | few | TGTGCCAGCAGTGACTCCAGGGGTTGGAATAATTCACCCCTCCACTTT | CASSDSRGWNNSPLHF